The 14 T cell receptor beta chains below were found in one sample sequenced in a study of T cells in Graves' hyperthyroidism and ophthalmopathy. RNA transcripts provided the source from which TCR beta CDR3 regions were amplified. Using the HTBI primer set, a first-round RT-PCR was run on the TCR CDR3. MiXCR, run by TCRdb on the multiplex PCR reads, gives a single entry per CDR3 protein. The table has roughly 380,000 distinct CDR3 sequences, approximately 20% seen once. Sequenced: blood. The source is a woman between 18 and 29 years old with Graves' hyperthyroidism.

This clonotype was seen many times. This chain connects TRBV15 to TRBJ2-5; 7 bases are a match to TRBD1. Trimming cost V 3 bases and J 5 bases; bases outside gene matches: 6. The CDR3 is made up of 14 amino acids. Germline-derived CDR1 and CDR2 are LNHNV and YYDKDF (reference sequence). In nucleotides, the CDR3 is TGTGCCACCAGCAGTAGGGGGCCGGCGGAGACCCAGTACTTC. Translated: CATSSRGPAETQYF.

At least ten counts were recorded for this clonotype. The chain joins TRBV30 to TRBJ1-5; the D gene is possibly TRBD1 (6 bases). There are 13 residues in the CDR3. Germline-derived CDR1 and CDR2 are GTSNPN and SVGIG (reference sequence). The germline V and J ends were trimmed by 0 bases and 6 bases, with 9 bases remaining between them. The CDR3 sequence: CAWSVQGGQPQHF. The CDR3 coding sequence is TGTGCCTGGAGTGTACAGGGCGGTCAGCCCCAGCATTTT.

This clonotype was seen only a few times. The CDR3 nucleotides are TGCGCCAGCAGCCAAATCTCCCTAGCCAAAAACATTCAGTACTTC. It is translated as CASSQISLAKNIQYF. The genes are TRBV4-1 and TRBJ2-4; D gene uncertain. V was clipped by 2 bases and J by 0 bases, with 8 bases between them. Germline loops: CDR1 MGHRA, CDR2 YSYEKL. The CDR3 consists of 15 residues.

The chain uses TRBV9 and TRBJ2-5; perhaps TRBD2 as D (7 bases). V gave up 4 bases and J gave up 2 bases, with 15 bases separating them. This CDR3 spans 15 amino acids. The germline gives CDR1 SGDLS, CDR2 YYNGEE. The CDR3 DNA is TGTGCCAGCAGCCCGGAGGGGGGGGTACAAGAGACCCAGTACTTC. The encoded protein is CASSPEGGVQETQYF.

The V and J genes are TRBV4-1 and TRBJ1-1, with D perhaps TRBD1 (6 bases). Trimming took 4 bases from V and 5 from J, leaving 26 bases between them. Germline assignment: CDR1 MGHRA and CDR2 YSYEKL. The CDR3 covers 18 residues. CDR3: CASSRLTGSGLERTEAFF. The CDR3, as DNA: TGCGCCAGCAGCCGACTTACAGGGAGTGGGTTGGAGAGGACTGAAGCTTTCTTT.

This clonotype was counted at least ten times. The chain links TRBV6-1 to TRBJ1-5; the D gene is possibly TRBD1 (6 bases). The CDR3 is made up of 16 amino acids. Trimming left V 8 bases short and J 4 bases short, with 21 bases between. Germline values: CDR1 MNHNS, CDR2 SASEGT. For the CDR3, the DNA is TGTGCCAGCTCAAAAGGGGGAACTTCGGGTAATCAGCCCCAGCATTTT. It specifies CASSKGGTSGNQPQHF.

This clonotype was counted many times. The chain combines TRBV6-1 with TRBJ2-7; either TRBD1 or TRBD2 may fit D (5 bases each). Trimming pared 7 bases from V and 6 bases from J, leaving 19 bases between. Germline V gives CDR1 MNHNS, CDR2 SASEGT. This CDR3 spans 14 amino acids. CDR3 region: CASTPSPGRLEQYF. CDR3 coding DNA: TGTGCCAGCACCCCCTCTCCGGGGCGGCTCGAGCAGTACTTC.

This clonotype has ten or more counts. The chain combines TRBV20-1 with TRBJ1-2; D unclear. V was pared by 4 bases and J by 0 bases, with 15 bases between. CDR3 length equals 15 residues. Germline CDR1 reads DFQATT; CDR2 reads SNEGSKA (reference sequence). The CDR3 DNA reads TGCAGTGCTACCAAAGTGAGGGCATCTAACTATGGCTACACCTTC. Its translation is CSATKVRASNYGYTF.

This clonotype was seen many times. This chain uses TRBV2 with TRBJ1-1; TRBD1 agrees at 8 bases. Germline CDR1 reads SNHLY; CDR2 reads FYNNEI. V shed 5 bases, J shed 10 bases, and the junction held 6 bases outside the gene matches. The CDR3 covers 12 residues. DNA of the CDR3: TGTGCCAGCAGTCCGGGACAGGTGGGAGCTTTCTTT. Protein: CASSPGQVGAFF. The whole variable domain, filled in from reference TRBV2 and TRBJ1-1, reads EPEVTQTPSHQVTQMGQEVILRCVPISNHLYFYWYRQILGQKVEFLVSFYNNEISEKSEIFDDQFSVERPDGSNFTLKIRSTKLEDSAMYFCASSPGQVGAFFGQGTRLTVV.

Ten or more counts support this clonotype. V and J are TRBV11-2 and TRBJ1-2, with D perhaps matching TRBD1 (5 bases). There are 14 residues in the CDR3. Germline-derived CDR1 and CDR2 are SGHAT and FQNNGV. The ends were cut back, 0 bases at V and 6 bases at J, with 11 bases in the middle. This CDR3 reads CASSLDRAEDGYTF. CDR3 DNA sequence: TGTGCCAGCAGCTTAGACAGGGCGGAAGATGGCTACACCTTC.

As regards this clonotype: A read error may account for a junction end that differs from germline. The chain is built from TRBV11-2 and TRBJ2-2; D gene uncertain. The CDR3 runs to 11 residues. Germline V lookup: CDR1 SGHAT, CDR2 FQNNGV. The CDR3 DNA reads TGTGCCAGCATCTTAGGTTCAGGTCTGTTTTTT. Translation: CASILGSGLFF.

V usage is TRBV28 and J usage is TRBJ2-7; TRBD1 or TRBD2 may be the D gene (7 bases each). V dropped 6 bases and J dropped 6 bases, with 24 bases sitting between them. In germline, CDR1 is MDHEN, CDR2 SYDVKM. The CDR3 covers 16 residues. CDR3 residues: CASSPRGRAISCEQYF. As DNA, the CDR3 is TGTGCCAGCAGCCCCAGGGGGAGGGCCATCAGTTGCGAGCAGTACTTC.

This chain links TRBV7-2 with TRBJ2-5; tentatively, D is TRBD1 or TRBD2 (6 bases each). The CDR3 loop spans 16 amino acids. Trimming cost V 3 bases and J 1 base, with 15 bases left between them. Germline V gene sequence: CDR1 SGHTA, CDR2 FQGNSA. The CDR3 nucleotides are TGTGCCAGCAGCTTCTCGAGGGGGGCCTCCCAAGAGACCCAGTACTTC. Translating gives CASSFSRGASQETQYF. The whole variable domain, remainder taken from reference TRBV7-2 and TRBJ2-5, is GAGVSQSPSNKVTEKGKDVELRCDPISGHTALYWYRQSLGQGLEFLIYFQGNSAPDKSGLPSDRFSAERTGGSVSTLTIQRTQQEDSAVYLCASSFSRGASQETQYFGPGTRLLVL.

This clonotype showed up many times. This chain links TRBV30 with TRBJ1-1; D call uncertain. CDR3 length equals 13 residues. Germline V gives CDR1 GTSNPN, CDR2 SVGIG (reference sequence). Trimming left V 2 bases short and J 7 bases short, with 14 bases between. CDR3 residues: CAWSLAGPHEAFF. In DNA, the CDR3 is TGTGCCTGGAGTTTGGCAGGCCCCCATGAAGCTTTCTTT.